This entry concerns a single TCR beta chain. The antigen is undetermined. This sample was taken from a study of neoadjuvant anti-PD-1 for oral cavity cancer. Study-wide background: Non-progressing patients received a fourth nivolumab dose near day 43, then surgery on days 50-56.

PBMC libraries mostly used roughly 500 ng of input genomic DNA, with six replicates per sample. The protocol was immunoSEQ multiplex PCR, while the TCRdb copy is restricted to in-frame clones and leaves out a portion. The sample lists several thousand clones; around 75% were seen once. J gave up 10 bases and V 2 bases, and 8 bases lay outside the gene matches. CDR1 and CDR2 (germline): SGHRS, YFSETQ. This CDR3 is built from 14 residues. Broader study findings: After neoadjuvant nivolumab, PBMC T cell clonality was significantly higher in non-responders than responders. Higher pretreatment Treg/Th17 ratios tracked higher pretreatment blood clonality.

The source is a person between 40 and 80 years old with oral cavity squamous cell carcinoma. The genes are TRBV5-1 and TRBJ2-1, with 8 bases aligning to TRBD2. This material consisted of PBMCs, taken before nivolumab (anti-PD-1) treatment. DNA of the CDR3: TGCGCCAGCAGCTTTAGCGGGGCCACCGGGGAGCAGTTCTTC. Protein sequence: CASSFSGATGEQFF.